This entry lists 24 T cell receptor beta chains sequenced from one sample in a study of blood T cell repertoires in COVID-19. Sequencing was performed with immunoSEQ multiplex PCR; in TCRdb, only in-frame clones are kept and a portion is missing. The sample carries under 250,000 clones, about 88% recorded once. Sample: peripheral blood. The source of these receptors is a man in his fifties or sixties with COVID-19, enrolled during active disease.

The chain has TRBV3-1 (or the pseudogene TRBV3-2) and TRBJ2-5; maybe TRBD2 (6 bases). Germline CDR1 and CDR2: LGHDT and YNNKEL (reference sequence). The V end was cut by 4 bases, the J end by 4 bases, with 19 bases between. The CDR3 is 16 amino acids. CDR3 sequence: CASSPRRAAGRETQYF. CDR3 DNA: TGTGCCAGCAGCCCAAGGAGGGCGGCAGGGCGAGAGACCCAGTACTTC.

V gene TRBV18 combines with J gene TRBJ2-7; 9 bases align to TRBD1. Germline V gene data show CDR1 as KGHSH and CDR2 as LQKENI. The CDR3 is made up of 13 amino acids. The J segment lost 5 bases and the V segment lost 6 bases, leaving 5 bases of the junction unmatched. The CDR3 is CASSPGQGDEQYF. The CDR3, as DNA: TGTGCCAGCTCGCCGGGACAGGGCGACGAGCAGTACTTC.

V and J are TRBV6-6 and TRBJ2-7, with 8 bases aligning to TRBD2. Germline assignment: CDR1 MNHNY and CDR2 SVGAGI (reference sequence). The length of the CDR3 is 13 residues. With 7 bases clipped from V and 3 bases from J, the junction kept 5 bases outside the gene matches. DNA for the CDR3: TGTGCCAGCACTCCGGGAGGGAGCTACGAGCAGTACTTC. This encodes CASTPGGSYEQYF.

The CDR3 spells CASSILLDRGYTF. CDR3 DNA: TGTGCCAGTAGTATACTCCTTGACAGGGGCTACACCTTC. V and J are TRBV19 and TRBJ1-2, with TRBD1 as a possible D gene (6 bases). V lost 2 bases and J 8 bases, leaving 12 bases between the germline ends. The CDR3 is made up of 13 amino acids. Germline loops: CDR1 LNHDA, CDR2 SQIVND (reference sequence).

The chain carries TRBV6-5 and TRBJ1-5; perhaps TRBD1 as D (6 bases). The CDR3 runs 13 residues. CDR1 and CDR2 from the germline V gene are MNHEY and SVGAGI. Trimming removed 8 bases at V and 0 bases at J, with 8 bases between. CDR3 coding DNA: TGTGCCAGCCTACAGGGTAGCAATCAGCCCCAGCATTTT. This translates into CASLQGSNQPQHF.

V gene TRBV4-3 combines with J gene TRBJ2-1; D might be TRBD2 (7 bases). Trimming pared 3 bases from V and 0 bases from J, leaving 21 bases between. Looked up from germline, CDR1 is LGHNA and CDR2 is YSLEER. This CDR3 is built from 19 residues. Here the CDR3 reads CASSQERGQAGASYNEQFF. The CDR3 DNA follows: TGCGCCAGCAGCCAGGAAAGAGGGCAGGCGGGGGCCTCCTACAATGAGCAGTTCTTC.

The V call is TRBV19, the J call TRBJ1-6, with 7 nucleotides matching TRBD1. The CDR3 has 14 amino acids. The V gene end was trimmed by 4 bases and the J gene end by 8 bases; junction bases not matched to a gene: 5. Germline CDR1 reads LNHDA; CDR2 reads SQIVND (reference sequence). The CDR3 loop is CASSTNDRDSPLHF. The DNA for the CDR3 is TGTGCCAGTAGTACCAACGACAGGGATTCACCCCTCCACTTT.

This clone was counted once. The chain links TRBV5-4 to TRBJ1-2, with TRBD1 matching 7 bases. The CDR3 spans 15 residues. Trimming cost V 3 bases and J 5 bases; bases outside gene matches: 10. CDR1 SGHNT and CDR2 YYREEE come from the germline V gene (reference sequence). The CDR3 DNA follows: TGTGCCAGCAGCTCCGGGACAGCAGGACCTTATGGCTACACCTTC. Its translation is CASSSGTAGPYGYTF.

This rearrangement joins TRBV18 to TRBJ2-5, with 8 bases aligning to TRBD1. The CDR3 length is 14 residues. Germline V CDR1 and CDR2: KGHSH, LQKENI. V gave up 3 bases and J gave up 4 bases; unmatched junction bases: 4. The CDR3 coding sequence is TGTGCCAGCTCACCTCAGGGGGCGGGAGAGACCCAGTACTTC. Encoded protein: CASSPQGAGETQYF.

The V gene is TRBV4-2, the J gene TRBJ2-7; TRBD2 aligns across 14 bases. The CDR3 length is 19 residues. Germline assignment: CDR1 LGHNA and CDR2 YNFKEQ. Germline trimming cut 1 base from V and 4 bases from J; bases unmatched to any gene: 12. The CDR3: CASSQGRVGTSGGYYEQYF. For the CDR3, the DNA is TGTGCCAGCAGCCAAGGGCGAGTAGGGACTAGCGGGGGCTATTACGAGCAGTACTTC.

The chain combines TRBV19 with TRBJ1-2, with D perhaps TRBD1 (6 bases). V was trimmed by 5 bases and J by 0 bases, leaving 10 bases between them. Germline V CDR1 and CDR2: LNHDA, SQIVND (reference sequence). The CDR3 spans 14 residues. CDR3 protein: CASSLQGSNYGYTF. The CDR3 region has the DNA TGTGCCAGTAGTTTACAGGGATCTAACTATGGCTACACCTTC.

DNA of the CDR3: TGCGCCAGCAGTGAGTCGATCAGCGGGGGGGGGAATGAGCAGTTCTTC. Protein product: CASSESISGGGNEQFF. This chain uses TRBV10-2 with TRBJ2-1, with 10 bases lining up with TRBD2. Germline values: CDR1 WSHSY, CDR2 SAAADI. The CDR3 extends over 16 amino acids. With 0 bases clipped from V and 7 bases from J, the junction kept 6 bases outside the gene matches.

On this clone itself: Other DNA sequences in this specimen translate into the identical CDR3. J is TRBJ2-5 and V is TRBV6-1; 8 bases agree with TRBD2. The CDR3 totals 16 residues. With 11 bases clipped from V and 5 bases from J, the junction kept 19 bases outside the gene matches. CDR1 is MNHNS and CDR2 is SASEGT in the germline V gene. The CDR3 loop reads CARCDAGRGAGETQYF. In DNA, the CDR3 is TGTGCCCGCTGTGACGCGGGGCGGGGGGCGGGGGAGACCCAGTACTTC.

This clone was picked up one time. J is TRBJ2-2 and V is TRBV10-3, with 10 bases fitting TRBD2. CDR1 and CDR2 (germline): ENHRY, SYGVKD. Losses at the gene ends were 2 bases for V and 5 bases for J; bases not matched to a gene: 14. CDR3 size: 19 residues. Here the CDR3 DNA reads TGTGCCATCAGTGAGGCCGCTAGCGGGGGCCCGGGCGGAACCGGGGAGCTGTTTTTT. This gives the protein CAISEAASGGPGGTGELFF.

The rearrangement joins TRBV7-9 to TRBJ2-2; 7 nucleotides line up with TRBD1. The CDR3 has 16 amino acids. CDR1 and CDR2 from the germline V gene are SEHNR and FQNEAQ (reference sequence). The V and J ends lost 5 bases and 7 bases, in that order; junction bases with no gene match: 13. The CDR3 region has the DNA TGTGCCAGCAGCATCGACACAGGGGCCCTCGGCGGGGAGCTGTTTTTT. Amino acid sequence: CASSIDTGALGGELFF.

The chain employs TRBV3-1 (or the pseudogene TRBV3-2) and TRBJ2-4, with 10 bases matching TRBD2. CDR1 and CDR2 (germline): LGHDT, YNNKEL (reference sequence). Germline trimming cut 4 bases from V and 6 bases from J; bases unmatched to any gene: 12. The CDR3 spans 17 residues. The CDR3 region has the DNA TGTGCCAGCAGCCCGCGGACTAGCGGCACGAAACGAAACATTCAGTACTTC. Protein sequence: CASSPRTSGTKRNIQYF.

CDR3 sequence reads: CASSLGGLSTDTQYF. CDR3 DNA: TGTGCCAGCAGCTTAGGGGGACTAAGCACAGATACGCAGTATTTT. V and J are TRBV7-7 and TRBJ2-3, with 7 nucleotides matching TRBD2. Losses at the gene ends were 1 base for V and 0 bases for J; bases not matched to a gene: 1. Germline assignment: CDR1 SSHAT and CDR2 FNYEAQ (reference sequence). This CDR3 has 15 residues.

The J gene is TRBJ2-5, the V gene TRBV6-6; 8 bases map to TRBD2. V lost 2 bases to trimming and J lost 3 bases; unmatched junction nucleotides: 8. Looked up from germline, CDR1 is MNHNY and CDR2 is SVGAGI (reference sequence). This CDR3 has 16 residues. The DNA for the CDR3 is TGTGCCAGCAGTTACGAGGGACTAGATCGAAAAGAGACCCAGTACTTC. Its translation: CASSYEGLDRKETQYF.

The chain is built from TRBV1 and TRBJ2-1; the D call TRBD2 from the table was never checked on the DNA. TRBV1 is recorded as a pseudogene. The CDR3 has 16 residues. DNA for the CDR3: TGCACCAGCAGCCAGCCTCTAGCGGGAGGCCCCAATGAGCAGTTCTTC. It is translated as CTSSQPLAGGPNEQFF.

CDR3 in amino acids: CASSVATGYGYTF. As DNA, the CDR3 is TGTGCCAGCAGCGTAGCTACAGGGTATGGCTACACCTTC. The chain uses TRBV9 and TRBJ1-2, with D tentatively TRBD1 (6 bases). The CDR3 has 13 residues. Germline loops: CDR1 SGDLS, CDR2 YYNGEE. Trimming removed 0 bases at V and 5 bases at J, with 8 bases between.

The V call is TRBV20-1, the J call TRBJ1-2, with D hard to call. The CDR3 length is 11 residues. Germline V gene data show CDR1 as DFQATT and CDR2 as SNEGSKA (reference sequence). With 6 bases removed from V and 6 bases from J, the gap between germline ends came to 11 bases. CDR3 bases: TGCAGTGCGGTGTCCGGTCATGGCTACACCTTC. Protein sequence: CSAVSGHGYTF.

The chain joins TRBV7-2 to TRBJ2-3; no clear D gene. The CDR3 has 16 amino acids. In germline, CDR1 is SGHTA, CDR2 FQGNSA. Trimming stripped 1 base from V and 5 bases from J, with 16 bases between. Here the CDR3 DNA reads TGTGCCAGCAGCTTAGGATACTCCCTCGTCGGAGATACGCAGTATTTT. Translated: CASSLGYSLVGDTQYF.

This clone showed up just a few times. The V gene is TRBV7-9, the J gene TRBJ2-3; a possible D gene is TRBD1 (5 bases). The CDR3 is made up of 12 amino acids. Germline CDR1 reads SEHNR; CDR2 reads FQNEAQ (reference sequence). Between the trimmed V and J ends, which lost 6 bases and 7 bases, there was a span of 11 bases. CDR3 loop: CASRGVSYTQYF. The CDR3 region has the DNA TGTGCCAGCAGAGGGGTGTCGTATACGCAGTATTTT. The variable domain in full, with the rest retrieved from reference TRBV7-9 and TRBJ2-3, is DTGVSQNPRHKITKRGQNVTFRCDPISEHNRLYWYRQTLGQGPEFLTYFQNEAQLEKSRLLSDRFSAERPKGSFSTLEIQRTEQGDSAMYLCASRGVSYTQYFGPGTRLTVL.

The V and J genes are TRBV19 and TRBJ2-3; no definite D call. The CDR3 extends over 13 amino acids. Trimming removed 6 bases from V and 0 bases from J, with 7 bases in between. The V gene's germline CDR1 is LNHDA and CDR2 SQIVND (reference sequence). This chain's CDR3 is CASRWASTDTQYF. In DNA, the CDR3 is TGTGCCAGTAGATGGGCCAGCACAGATACGCAGTATTTT.